Listed below are T cell receptor beta chains from one sample, sequenced in a study of blood T cell repertoires in COVID-19. The data were produced by immunoSEQ multiplex PCR, yet TCRdb's version contains in-frame clones alone and is incomplete. The sample consists of about 420,000 clones, over 85% of them appearing once. Source material: peripheral blood. Every receptor here comes from a man between 18 and 29 years old with COVID-19, enrolled during active disease. CDR3s include the opening cysteine and the closing phenylalanine or tryptophan. A D gene is named only where the DNA matches it firmly. The size entry is marked missing in some rows and otherwise reads once, few, many or a size class.

j_call: TRBJ1-3
clone_size: .
v_call: TRBV6-5
d_call: .
cdr3_nt: TGTGCCAGCAGTTATGACAGATCTGGAAACACCATATATTTT
cdr3_aa: CASSYDRSGNTIYF

j_call: TRBJ2-5
clone_size: .
v_call: TRBV3-1/TRBV3-2
d_call: TRBD2
cdr3_nt: TGTGCCAGCAGCCACTCACGGCGAGGCGGGAGGACTAGGAAGCAAGAGACCCAGTACTTC
cdr3_aa: CASSHSRRGGRTRKQETQYF

j_call: TRBJ2-4
clone_size: .
v_call: TRBV3-1/TRBV3-2
d_call: TRBD2
cdr3_nt: TGTGCCAGCAGCCAAGATGCTCGCGGGAGTGTCAAAAACATTCAGTACTTC
cdr3_aa: CASSQDARGSVKNIQYF

j_call: TRBJ2-1
clone_size: .
v_call: TRBV19
d_call: TRBD2
cdr3_nt: TGTGCCAGTAGTCGGGGGGGCAGGAGCTCCTACAATGAGCAGTTCTTC
cdr3_aa: CASSRGGRSSYNEQFF

j_call: TRBJ1-5
clone_size: .
v_call: TRBV2
d_call: TRBD1
cdr3_nt: TGTGCCAGCAACGGTCAGGGGGCCCATCAGCCCCAGCATTTT
cdr3_aa: CASNGQGAHQPQHF

j_call: TRBJ1-2
clone_size: .
v_call: TRBV6-5
d_call: .
cdr3_nt: TGTGCCAGCAAGGCGGGGCAGGCTTTGGGCTACACCTTC
cdr3_aa: CASKAGQALGYTF

j_call: TRBJ1-3
clone_size: .
v_call: TRBV25-1
d_call: .
cdr3_nt: TGTGCCAGCAGTCCCTCGGGACAAAGCTCTGGAAACACCATATATTTT
cdr3_aa: CASSPSGQSSGNTIYF

j_call: TRBJ2-7
clone_size: .
v_call: TRBV7-6
d_call: TRBD2
cdr3_nt: TGTGCCAGCAGCTCACTAGCGGGAGTAGGCTACGAGCAGTACTTC
cdr3_aa: CASSSLAGVGYEQYF

j_call: TRBJ2-7
clone_size: once
v_call: TRBV5-1
d_call: TRBD2
cdr3_nt: TGCGCCAGCAGCTTGGATGGTAGCGGGAGTTACGAGCAGTACTTC
cdr3_aa: CASSLDGSGSYEQYF

j_call: TRBJ2-1
clone_size: .
v_call: TRBV5-1
d_call: .
cdr3_nt: TGCGCCAGCAGCTTGTCAACAGGACAGGAGCAGTTCTTC
cdr3_aa: CASSLSTGQEQFF

j_call: TRBJ2-3
clone_size: .
v_call: TRBV19
d_call: .
cdr3_nt: TGTGCCAGTAGTATACAGGGTGAAGATACGCAGTATTTT
cdr3_aa: CASSIQGEDTQYF

j_call: TRBJ2-3
clone_size: .
v_call: TRBV6-4
d_call: .
cdr3_nt: TGTGCCAGCTTAATCTCAGATACGCAGTATTTT
cdr3_aa: CASLISDTQYF

j_call: TRBJ2-1
clone_size: .
v_call: TRBV7-3
d_call: .
cdr3_nt: TGTGCCAGCAGTTTAAGCTCACAGCCAGGTTACAATGAGCAGTTCTTC
cdr3_aa: CASSLSSQPGYNEQFF

j_call: TRBJ2-5
clone_size: .
v_call: TRBV6-5
d_call: TRBD1
cdr3_nt: TGTGCCAGCTCCCACAGGGGACAACCCCAAGAGACCCAGTACTTC
cdr3_aa: CASSHRGQPQETQYF

j_call: TRBJ2-5
clone_size: .
v_call: TRBV25-1
d_call: .
cdr3_nt: TGTGCCAGCAGTGAATATCGGGGTCAAGAGACCCAGTACTTC
cdr3_aa: CASSEYRGQETQYF

j_call: TRBJ2-1
clone_size: .
v_call: TRBV7-2
d_call: .
cdr3_nt: TGTGCCAGCAGCCGTGGGACACCCTCCTACAATGAGCAGTTCTTC
cdr3_aa: CASSRGTPSYNEQFF

j_call: TRBJ2-1
clone_size: .
v_call: TRBV7-2
d_call: .
cdr3_nt: TGTGCCAGCAGCTTAGGTCTGGTAGCGGATGATGAGCAGTTCTTC
cdr3_aa: CASSLGLVADDEQFF

j_call: TRBJ2-5
clone_size: .
v_call: TRBV24-1
d_call: TRBD2
cdr3_nt: TGTGCCACCAGCCGGGGAGGGGTTTTAGAGACCCAGTACTTC
cdr3_aa: CATSRGGVLETQYF

j_call: TRBJ2-5
clone_size: .
v_call: TRBV2
d_call: .
cdr3_nt: TGTGCCAGCAGGGCGGGACAGATCCAAGAGACCCAGTACTTC
cdr3_aa: CASRAGQIQETQYF

j_call: TRBJ1-4
clone_size: .
v_call: TRBV19
d_call: .
cdr3_nt: TGTGCCAGTAGCCCCAGGGACACAGCAACTAATGAAAAACTGTTTTTT
cdr3_aa: CASSPRDTATNEKLFF

j_call: TRBJ2-7
clone_size: once
v_call: TRBV19
d_call: TRBD2
cdr3_nt: TGTGCCAGTAGTATGACTAGCGGGGGTTACGAGCAGTACTTC
cdr3_aa: CASSMTSGGYEQYF

j_call: TRBJ1-6
clone_size: .
v_call: TRBV6-5
d_call: TRBD1
cdr3_nt: TGTGCCAGCAGTTACAACAGGGGAGATTCACCCCTCCACTTT
cdr3_aa: CASSYNRGDSPLHF

j_call: TRBJ2-1
clone_size: .
v_call: TRBV24-1
d_call: TRBD1
cdr3_nt: TGTGCCACCAGTGACCGGGACAGTTACAATGAGCAGTTCTTC
cdr3_aa: CATSDRDSYNEQFF

j_call: TRBJ1-2
clone_size: .
v_call: TRBV5-8
d_call: .
cdr3_nt: TGTGCCAGCAGGTCGGACTGGAACTATGGCTACACCTTC
cdr3_aa: CASRSDWNYGYTF

j_call: TRBJ1-3
clone_size: .
v_call: TRBV3-1/TRBV3-2
d_call: .
cdr3_nt: TGTGCCAGCAGCCAAGGCTGGAGCTCTGGAAACACCATATATTTT
cdr3_aa: CASSQGWSSGNTIYF

j_call: TRBJ1-1
clone_size: .
v_call: TRBV12-3/TRBV12-4
d_call: .
cdr3_nt: TGTGCCAGCACCCTTCGTAGGAACACTGAAGCTTTCTTT
cdr3_aa: CASTLRRNTEAFF

j_call: TRBJ2-1
clone_size: .
v_call: TRBV2
d_call: TRBD1
cdr3_nt: TGTGCCAGCAGGGACAGGGGCAATGAGCAGTTCTTC
cdr3_aa: CASRDRGNEQFF

j_call: TRBJ2-1
clone_size: .
v_call: TRBV2
d_call: TRBD2
cdr3_nt: TGTGCCAGCAGTGATGGACTAGCGGGAGGCAATGAGCAGTTCTTC
cdr3_aa: CASSDGLAGGNEQFF

j_call: TRBJ1-2
clone_size: .
v_call: TRBV12-3/TRBV12-4
d_call: .
cdr3_nt: TGTGCCAGCAGGCCAGGGGAAGCCTATGGCTACACCTTC
cdr3_aa: CASRPGEAYGYTF

j_call: TRBJ1-1
clone_size: .
v_call: TRBV7-9
d_call: .
cdr3_nt: TGTGCCAGCAGCTCTAGGGAGGGGGTGAGGACTGAAGCTTTCTTT
cdr3_aa: CASSSREGVRTEAFF

j_call: TRBJ2-6
clone_size: .
v_call: TRBV15
d_call: TRBD1
cdr3_nt: TGTGCCACCAGCGACGCAGGGACAGGGAGGACTGGGGCCAACGTCCTGACTTTC
cdr3_aa: CATSDAGTGRTGANVLTF

j_call: TRBJ1-2
clone_size: once
v_call: TRBV3-1/TRBV3-2
d_call: .
cdr3_nt: TGTGCCAGCAGCCAATTTTCCCAACCTAAATACTATGGCTACACCTTC
cdr3_aa: CASSQFSQPKYYGYTF

j_call: TRBJ2-2
clone_size: .
v_call: TRBV20-1
d_call: .
cdr3_nt: TGCAGTGCTAGTCTGGGCCGAAGGGAGCTGTTTTTT
cdr3_aa: CSASLGRRELFF

j_call: TRBJ2-6
clone_size: .
v_call: TRBV5-4
d_call: TRBD1
cdr3_nt: TGTGCCAGCAGCTTACAGGGGACCGGGGCCAACGTCCTGACTTTC
cdr3_aa: CASSLQGTGANVLTF

j_call: TRBJ1-2
clone_size: once
v_call: TRBV7-9
d_call: .
cdr3_nt: TGTGCCAGCAGCTCGGGACATAACTATGGCTACACCTTC
cdr3_aa: CASSSGHNYGYTF

j_call: TRBJ1-6
clone_size: .
v_call: TRBV15
d_call: TRBD1
cdr3_nt: TGTGCCACCAGCGACCAACGGGACAGGTGGACATTAGATTCACCCCTCCACTTT
cdr3_aa: CATSDQRDRWTLDSPLHF

j_call: TRBJ2-1
clone_size: once
v_call: TRBV5-1
d_call: TRBD2
cdr3_nt: TGCGCCAGCAGCCTCGACACCTTAGCGGGAGCCCCCTACAATGAGCAGTTCTTC
cdr3_aa: CASSLDTLAGAPYNEQFF

j_call: TRBJ2-5
clone_size: .
v_call: TRBV18
d_call: TRBD1
cdr3_nt: TGTGCCAGCTCACCACGAGGGACAGGGACAGGGGCCCAGTACTTC
cdr3_aa: CASSPRGTGTGAQYF

j_call: TRBJ2-7
clone_size: .
v_call: TRBV5-4
d_call: TRBD1
cdr3_nt: TGTGCCAGCAGCATCCGGACAGGTAACTACGAGCAGTACTTC
cdr3_aa: CASSIRTGNYEQYF

j_call: TRBJ2-1
clone_size: .
v_call: TRBV27
d_call: TRBD2
cdr3_nt: TGTGCCAGCAGTCGGCTAGCGGGATTCGGGGCGTCCTACAATGAGCAGTTCTTC
cdr3_aa: CASSRLAGFGASYNEQFF

j_call: TRBJ2-7
clone_size: few
v_call: TRBV5-1
d_call: .
cdr3_nt: TGCGCCAGCAGCTTCCCCCTGGACAGCTCTACGGAGCAGTACTTC
cdr3_aa: CASSFPLDSSTEQYF

j_call: TRBJ1-1
clone_size: few
v_call: TRBV7-9
d_call: TRBD1
cdr3_nt: TGTGCCAGCAGTTCCGGGACAGGGGTTGATGAAGCTTTCTTT
cdr3_aa: CASSSGTGVDEAFF

j_call: TRBJ2-3
clone_size: .
v_call: TRBV11-3
d_call: .
cdr3_nt: TGTGCCAGCAGCTTATGGGGGGCAGATACGCAGTATTTT
cdr3_aa: CASSLWGADTQYF

j_call: TRBJ2-1
clone_size: .
v_call: TRBV6-5
d_call: TRBD1
cdr3_nt: TGTGCCAGCAGCTCGGGACAGGGCATCGATGAGCAGTTCTTC
cdr3_aa: CASSSGQGIDEQFF

j_call: TRBJ1-1
clone_size: once
v_call: TRBV12-5
d_call: .
cdr3_nt: TGTGCTAGTGGTTTTCTGGACAGTACTGAAGCTTTCTTT
cdr3_aa: CASGFLDSTEAFF

j_call: TRBJ2-2
clone_size: .
v_call: TRBV7-9
d_call: TRBD2
cdr3_nt: TGTGCCAGCAGCGAAGGACTAGCGGGAGTTTCCGGGGAGCTGTTTTTT
cdr3_aa: CASSEGLAGVSGELFF